The 21 T cell receptor beta chains reported below all come from one sample, sequenced in a study of tumor-infiltrating lymphocytes in primary liver carcinoma. Each 20-30 mg portion of unsorted bulk tissue served as the source for co-extraction of RNA and DNA. Reverse transcription of approximately 500 ng total RNA with a constant-region primer produced TCR beta cDNA. Modified slightly, ARM-PCR produced TCR beta libraries over three nested multiplex PCR rounds. Running 10 cycles apiece, the first two PCR rounds relied on TRBV1-TRBV30 forward primers together with a C-beta reverse primer. TCRdb fed the multiplex PCR reads into MiXCR, producing one record per CDR3 protein. This table holds 25,000 to 35,000 distinct CDR3 sequences, 76% found once. Sequencing was performed on liver tumor tissue from sampling region 5. Specified subset: tumor region T5, tumor centre. These receptors all come from a man aged 40-55 years with primary liver carcinoma and hepatitis B virus infection.

V usage is TRBV5-8 and J usage is TRBJ2-1, with TRBD2 identical over 9 bases. V was pared by 3 bases and J by 8 bases, with 9 bases of the junction left unmatched. CDR1 SGHTS and CDR2 YDEGEE come from the germline V gene. The CDR3 contains 15 residues. Here the CDR3 reads CASSYPRGRGHEQFF. In DNA, the CDR3 is TGTGCCAGCAGCTATCCGCGCGGGAGGGGCCATGAGCAGTTCTTC.

The chain has TRBV11-2 and TRBJ2-7; D ambiguous. This CDR3 is 13 amino acids long. The V end lost 0 bases, the J end lost 2 bases, and 5 bases lay between the germline ends. Germline values: CDR1 SGHAT, CDR2 FQNNGV. The CDR3 bases are TGTGCCAGCAGCTTAGACCGCCCCTACGAGCAGTACTTC. This translates into CASSLDRPYEQYF.

The chain carries TRBV11-2 and TRBJ2-1, with 7 nucleotides matching TRBD2. The CDR3 length is 21 residues. The V segment lost 3 bases and the J segment 3 bases; nucleotides outside the gene matches: 23. The V gene's germline CDR1 is SGHAT and CDR2 FQNNGV. CDR3 sequence reads: CASSFRHGLGRECWNYNEQFF. The CDR3 bases are TGTGCCAGCAGCTTCAGGCATGGGTTGGGGCGGGAGTGCTGGAACTACAATGAGCAGTTCTTC.

Concerning this clonotype itself: No conserved phenylalanine or tryptophan ends this CDR3, so it is likely a read error. This chain uses TRBV4-1 with TRBJ1-1; a possible D gene is TRBD1 (5 bases). Trimming took 0 bases from V and 8 from J, leaving 13 bases between them. The V gene's germline CDR1 is MGHRA and CDR2 YSYEKL. The CDR3 is 14 residues long. The CDR3 nucleotides are TGCGCCAGCAGCCAAGACCGTGGGGGATTAGAAGCTTTCATT. Translated: CASSQDRGGLEAFI.

This clonotype was counted once. An end of the junction differs from the germline gene, which may be a read error. The chain carries TRBV6-5 and TRBJ2-7; the match to TRBD2 covers 10 bases. The CDR3 contains 14 residues. CDR1 and CDR2 from the germline V gene are MNHEY and SVGAGI. CDR3 DNA sequence: TGTGACAGCCCTACTAGCGGGACGACCTACGAGCAGTACTTC. Translating gives CDSPTSGTTYEQYF.

Comment on this clonotype: No conserved phenylalanine or tryptophan ends this CDR3, so it is likely a read error. It is unclear where the CDR3 begins or ends on the DNA, so no DNA is shown, and the CDR3 is as TCRdb lists it. The rearrangement links TRBV2 to TRBJ2-3; the tabulated D call, TRBD1, remains unverified against the DNA. The CDR3 sequence runs 15 residues, both termini included. The germline CDR1 and CDR2 sequences are SNHLY and FYNNEI. The CDR3 sequence: CASLEPGQGRDTQNL.

Comment on this clonotype: An end of the junction does not agree with germline; a read error may underlie this. The rearrangement links TRBV6-2 or TRBV6-3 to TRBJ2-7; 7 nucleotides match TRBD1. CDR3 length: 15 amino acids. The germline V gene has CDR1 MNHEY and CDR2 SVGEGT. CDR3 nucleotide sequence: TGTGTCAGCAATTACCATCTAGACAGGGCATACGAGAAGTACTTC. Protein sequence: CVSNYHLDRAYEKYF.

This clonotype was seen more than once but under ten times. The junction does not match germline at one end; this may be a read error. The chain joins TRBV4-3 to TRBJ2-7; TRBD1 matches at 7 bases. The V gene's germline CDR1 is LGHNA and CDR2 YSLEER. This CDR3 region has 15 residues. The CDR3 sequence: CTSSQDRVPTYEQYF. The CDR3 nucleotides are TGCACCAGCAGCCAAGACAGGGTCCCAACCTACGAGCAGTACTTC.

This clonotype was recorded at least ten times. This chain links TRBV19 with TRBJ1-5; TRBD1 matches 8 bases. Germline CDR1 and CDR2: LNHDA and SQIVND (reference sequence). CDR3 size: 16 residues. Unmatched junction bases numbered 6, after V lost 5 bases and J lost 0 bases. CDR3: CASSLWGQDSNQPQHF. The CDR3 DNA sequence: TGTGCCAGTAGTCTATGGGGACAGGATAGCAATCAGCCCCAGCATTTT.

A note on this clonotype: A junction boundary mismatches the germline segment, possibly from a read error. The rearrangement uses TRBV10-3 and TRBJ1-6, with a tentative D call TRBD1 (6 bases). The CDR3 is made up of 14 amino acids. In germline, CDR1 is ENHRY, CDR2 SYGVKD. The CDR3 reads CAFSNRVENSPLHF. CDR3 in DNA: TGTGCCTTCAGTAACAGGGTCGAAAATTCACCCCTCCACTTT.

To note about this clonotype: A read error is likely, as this CDR3 ends without the conserved phenylalanine or tryptophan. The CDR3 sequence: CASSPISGRVDEQYL. CDR3 bases: TGTGCCAGCAGCCCCATTAGCGGGAGGGTCGACGAGCAGTACCTC. This rearrangement joins TRBV5-4 to TRBJ2-7; TRBD2 aligns across 11 bases. Germline V gives CDR1 SGHNT, CDR2 YYREEE (reference sequence). The CDR3 consists of 15 residues. J gave up 5 bases and V 4 bases, and 8 bases lay outside the gene matches.

The rearrangement links TRBV4-3 to TRBJ2-7; 7 bases match TRBD2. Germline values: CDR1 LGHNA, CDR2 YSLEER. The V and J ends lost 8 bases and 2 bases, in that order; junction bases with no gene match: 12. This CDR3 is 15 amino acids long. The CDR3 protein is CASDQDREAPYEQYF. The CDR3 DNA sequence: TGCGCCAGCGACCAAGATCGGGAGGCTCCCTACGAGCAGTACTTC.

This CDR3 reads CASSPGTLNQPQHF. CDR3 DNA sequence: TGTGCCAGCAGCCCAGGGACATTGAATCAGCCCCAGCATTTT. This chain uses TRBV7-8 with TRBJ1-5; possibly TRBD1 for D (6 bases). V shed 5 bases and J shed 4 bases, with 12 bases lying between them. Germline V CDR1 and CDR2: SGHVS, FQNEAQ. This CDR3 has 14 residues.

As for this clonotype: Its ends do not fully match the called genes, so a read error is possible. The chain employs TRBV4-1 and TRBJ1-6; D perhaps matches TRBD1 (5 bases). This CDR3 is 16 amino acids long. CDR1 is MGHRA, CDR2 YSYEKL, per germline. The CDR3 nucleotides are TGTGCCAGCAGCCACCACCTACATGGGGCGGATTCAACCCTCCACTTT. Translated, it gives CASSHHLHGADSTLHF.

Note on this clonotype: Sequence at one end of the junction differs from germline and may be a read error. This rearrangement joins TRBV13 to TRBJ2-7; TRBD2 agrees at 10 bases. The CDR3 consists of 17 residues. Germline V gives CDR1 PRHDT, CDR2 FYEKMQ (reference sequence). Here the CDR3 reads CTSSLQLSGRTAYEQYF. CDR3 nucleotide sequence: TGTACCAGTAGCCTACAACTTAGCGGGAGGACGGCCTACGAGCAGTACTTC.

About this clonotype itself: A much larger clone is a single base away; this may be a read error. The DNA of the CDR3 is TGTGCCACCAGTGACGGGGGTGATTCGGAGACCCAGTACTTC. As protein: CATSDGGDSETQYF. The gene calls are TRBV24-1 and TRBJ2-5; perhaps TRBD2 as D (6 bases). Germline CDR1 and CDR2: KGHDR and SFDVKD. The length of the CDR3 is 14 residues. V lost 4 bases and J 5 bases, leaving 13 bases between the germline ends.

Remarks on this clonotype: Its ends do not fully match the called genes, so a read error is possible. The chain recombines TRBV10-1 with TRBJ2-1; maybe TRBD1 (5 bases). The CDR3 covers 14 residues. The germline CDR1 and CDR2 sequences are WNHNN and SYGVQD (reference sequence). CDR3 bases: TGCGCCAGCAGTGATAACAGGAGATCAAATGTGCAGTTCTTC. This translates into CASSDNRRSNVQFF.

This clonotype was detected many times. The CDR3 is CASSLGLAGEVDNEQFF. The DNA for the CDR3 is TGTGCCAGCAGCCTGGGACTAGCGGGAGAAGTTGACAATGAGCAGTTCTTC. The chain recombines TRBV11-1 with TRBJ2-1, with 14 positions matching TRBD2. This CDR3 is 17 amino acids long. Per the germline V gene, CDR1 is SGHAT and CDR2 is FQDESV (reference sequence). With 5 bases clipped from V and 5 bases from J, the junction kept 8 bases outside the gene matches.

Points on this clonotype: One junction end disagrees with the germline gene, perhaps due to a read error. V is TRBV11-1 and J is TRBJ2-2; 7 nucleotides align to TRBD1. Germline V gene data show CDR1 as SGHAT and CDR2 as FQDESV (reference sequence). The CDR3 runs to 14 residues. The CDR3 nucleotides read TGTGCCAGCAGCTTTACAGGGGCTGCCGGGGCGCTGTTTTTT. As protein: CASSFTGAAGALFF.

About this clonotype itself: Since no conserved phenylalanine or tryptophan closes the CDR3, a read error is the likely cause. The gene calls are TRBV18 and TRBJ2-3, with 8 bases lining up with TRBD2. CDR3 size: 15 residues. Germline V gene data show CDR1 as KGHSH and CDR2 as LQKENI. The chain's CDR3 is CASSPGSGSRDTQYL. CDR3 nucleotide sequence: TGTGCCAGCTCACCAGGAAGCGGGAGCAGAGATACCCAGTATCTT.

Remarks on this clonotype: One junction end does not reproduce the germline sequence, and a read error may be involved. The chain links TRBV11-2 to TRBJ2-3, with 10 bases that match TRBD2. Germline assignment: CDR1 SGHAT and CDR2 FQNNGV. There are 15 residues in the CDR3. This chain's CDR3 is CPSNTGTSGTDTQYF. The CDR3 bases are TGTCCCAGCAACACAGGGACTAGCGGCACAGATACGCAGTATTTT. Complete variable domain (other parts from reference TRBV11-2 and TRBJ2-3): EAGVAQSPRYKIIEKRQSVAFWCNPISGHATLYWYQQILGQGPKLLIQFQNNGVVDDSQLPKDRFSAERLKGVDSTLKIQPAKLEDSAVYLCPSNTGTSGTDTQYFGPGTRLTVL.